Listed below are T cell receptor beta chains from one sample, sequenced in a study of blood T cell repertoires in COVID-19. Using immunoSEQ multiplex PCR, the repertoire was profiled, and TCRdb retains in-frame clones only, with some absent. The table has about 310,000 clones, more than 75% seen once. Sequences were obtained from peripheral blood. The receptor source for this set is a woman aged 50 to 60 who had recovered from COVID-19. The CDR3 runs from the conserved cysteine through the conserved F or W. A D gene is named only where the DNA matches it firmly. Some rows mark clone size as missing; the rest say once, few, many or name a class of expanded clone.

>TRBV28|.|.|TRBJ2-7
CASSTVSPAYEQYF
TGTGCCAGCAGTACAGTCTCTCCTGCCTACGAGCAGTACTTC
>TRBV27|.|TRBD1|TRBJ1-3
CASSRGASLNTIYF
TGTGCCAGCAGCAGGGGGGCCTCTTTAAACACCATATATTTT
>TRBV5-6|.|.|TRBJ2-5
CASRTQDRKETQYF
TGTGCCAGCAGAACTCAGGACAGAAAAGAGACCCAGTACTTC
>TRBV7-2|.|TRBD1|TRBJ1-2
CASSRTGTEAYGYTF
TGTGCCAGCAGCAGAACCGGGACAGAGGCCTATGGCTACACCTTC
>TRBV10-1|few|.|TRBJ2-3
CASSAPLGGARFDTQYF
TGCGCCAGCAGCGCCCCTTTAGGGGGGGCTAGATTCGATACGCAGTATTTT
>TRBV7-9|.|TRBD2|TRBJ2-5
CASSLDKRGSGYF
TGTGCCAGCAGTCTTGATAAGCGGGGATCGGGATACTTC
>TRBV9|.|.|TRBJ2-7
CASSTHDKLFSEQYF
TGTGCCAGCAGCACCCATGACAAACTTTTCTCCGAGCAGTACTTC
>TRBV5-1|once|TRBD2|TRBJ2-1
CASSPTSGNRGEQFF
TGCGCCAGCAGCCCGACTAGCGGGAATCGCGGGGAGCAGTTCTTC
>TRBV27|.|.|TRBJ1-3
CASSRRRGFGNTIYF
TGTGCCAGCAGTAGACGCAGGGGATTTGGAAACACCATATATTTT
>TRBV21-1|once|.|TRBJ2-7
CASSPSGLNSYEQYF
TGTGCCAGCAGCCCCTCGGGACTAAACTCCTACGAGCAGTACTTC
>TRBV6-5|.|TRBD1|TRBJ1-4
CASSRDRAKLFF
TGTGCCAGCAGCCGGGACAGGGCCAAACTGTTTTTT
>TRBV7-2|.|TRBD2|TRBJ2-5
CASSRLAGETQYF
TGTGCCAGCAGCCGACTAGCCGGTGAGACCCAGTACTTC
>TRBV21-1|.|.|TRBJ1-4
CASSKLAGINEKLFF
TGTGCCAGCAGCAAATTGGCAGGTATAAATGAAAAACTGTTTTTT
>TRBV19|.|TRBD2|TRBJ2-3
CASSTARLAGTTDTQYF
TGTGCCAGTAGTACCGCGAGACTAGCGGGGACCACAGATACGCAGTATTTT
>TRBV28|.|TRBD2|TRBJ2-1
CASTSGGSSSYNEQFF
TGTGCCAGCACTAGCGGGGGGTCCAGCTCCTACAATGAGCAGTTCTTC
>TRBV7-7|.|.|TRBJ2-2
CASSLVGGNTGELFF
TGTGCCAGCAGCTTAGTGGGGGGGAACACCGGGGAGCTGTTTTTT
>TRBV30|once|TRBD1|TRBJ2-5
CAWSAGTGYQETQYF
TGTGCCTGGAGCGCCGGGACAGGGTACCAAGAGACCCAGTACTTC
>TRBV4-2|.|.|TRBJ1-6
CASSQDPGGAWGSPLHF
TGTGCCAGCAGCCAAGACCCGGGCGGGGCCTGGGGTTCACCCCTCCACTTT
>TRBV5-6|few|.|TRBJ2-6
CASTQSGANVLTF
TGTGCCAGCACCCAATCTGGGGCCAACGTCCTGACTTTC
>TRBV6-2/TRBV6-3|once|.|TRBJ1-5
CASSYRVSGQPQHF
TGTGCCAGCAGTTACAGGGTATCGGGACAGCCCCAGCATTTT
>TRBV6-4|.|.|TRBJ2-2
CASSEQGGTGELFF
TGTGCCAGCAGTGAGCAGGGGGGCACCGGGGAGCTGTTTTTT
>TRBV19|.|.|TRBJ1-5
CASSTMITGQPQHF
TGTGCCAGTAGTACCATGATAACAGGTCAGCCCCAGCATTTT
>TRBV30|.|TRBD2|TRBJ2-1
CAWSGRVAGGSYNEQFF
TGTGCCTGGAGTGGGAGGGTAGCGGGAGGCTCCTACAATGAGCAGTTCTTC
>TRBV3-1/TRBV3-2|.|.|TRBJ2-3
CASSQSPSTDTQYF
TGTGCCAGCAGCCAGAGTCCTAGCACAGATACGCAGTATTTT
>TRBV5-5|once|.|TRBJ1-5
CASSLAGGNQPQHF
TGTGCCAGCAGCTTGGCCGGGGGGAATCAGCCCCAGCATTTT
>TRBV11-2|once|.|TRBJ1-6
CASSLLSTGRNSPLHF
TGTGCCAGCAGCTTATTGAGTACAGGGAGAAATTCACCCCTCCACTTT
>TRBV11-2|once|.|TRBJ1-1
CASNPSGRGVTEAFF
TGTGCCAGCAACCCTTCTGGCAGGGGTGTCACTGAAGCTTTCTTT
>TRBV19|.|.|TRBJ2-3
CASSIVEGGSTDTQYF
TGTGCCAGTAGTATAGTCGAGGGCGGAAGCACAGATACGCAGTATTTT
>TRBV19|.|TRBD1|TRBJ1-1
CASSQGTGNTEAFF
TGTGCCAGTAGCCAAGGGACAGGGAACACTGAAGCTTTCTTT
>TRBV30|.|TRBD1|TRBJ2-7
CAWRTGVHEQYF
TGTGCCTGGAGGACAGGGGTTCACGAGCAGTACTTC
>TRBV7-6|.|.|TRBJ1-6
CASSSIRVRNSPLHF
TGTGCCAGCAGCTCTATCCGGGTCCGGAATTCACCCCTCCACTTT
>TRBV6-5|many|.|TRBJ1-2
CASISRGGGVRGYTF
TGTGCCAGCATCTCACGGGGAGGAGGGGTGCGTGGCTACACCTTC
>TRBV7-9|few|.|TRBJ1-2
CASSGATGQDGYTF
TGTGCCAGCAGCGGGGCAACAGGGCAGGATGGCTACACCTTC
>TRBV18|.|TRBD2|TRBJ2-1
CASSPIAGDGNEQFF
TGTGCCAGCTCCCCCATAGCGGGGGATGGAAATGAGCAGTTCTTC
>TRBV4-1|.|.|TRBJ1-1
CASSQEGRGIEAFF
TGCGCCAGCAGCCAAGAGGGTCGAGGGATTGAAGCTTTCTTT
>TRBV27|.|.|TRBJ1-2
CASSLSTADGFGYTF
TGTGCCAGCAGTTTATCCACAGCTGACGGATTTGGCTACACCTTC
>TRBV19|.|TRBD2|TRBJ2-3
CASSGRLTDTQYF
TGTGCCAGTAGCGGGAGGTTAACAGATACGCAGTATTTT
>TRBV7-2|.|TRBD2|TRBJ2-5
CASSLGLAGVQETQYF
TGTGCCAGCAGCCTGGGACTAGCGGGGGTCCAAGAGACCCAGTACTTC
>TRBV10-3|.|TRBD1|TRBJ2-5
CAIRQGADETQYF
TGTGCCATCAGACAGGGGGCTGACGAGACCCAGTACTTC
>TRBV5-5|.|.|TRBJ2-2
CASSLLRESGELFF
TGTGCCAGCAGCTTGCTGCGAGAGTCCGGGGAGCTGTTTTTT
>TRBV6-2/TRBV6-3|.|.|TRBJ1-1
CASSLGGLNTEAFF
TGTGCCAGCAGTTTAGGCGGCCTGAACACTGAAGCTTTCTTT
>TRBV30|.|TRBD1|TRBJ1-2
CAWALGTGNGYTF
TGTGCCTGGGCACTCGGGACAGGGAATGGCTACACCTTC
>TRBV6-6|.|.|TRBJ2-5
CASRIPGGETQYF
TGTGCCAGCAGAATTCCCGGGGGAGAGACCCAGTACTTC
>TRBV19|.|.|TRBJ2-1
CASSVVAVNNEQFF
TGTGCCAGTAGTGTGGTAGCGGTTAACAATGAGCAGTTCTTC
>TRBV9|.|TRBD1|TRBJ1-2
CASSLGGRGNYGYTF
TGTGCCAGCAGCCTAGGGGGCAGGGGTAACTATGGCTACACCTTC
>TRBV7-2|.|.|TRBJ2-1
CASSFLFGAGSSYNEQFF
TGTGCCAGCAGCTTTCTCTTCGGCGCGGGGAGCTCCTACAATGAGCAGTTCTTC